This TCR beta chain was recorded in a study of blood T cells in healthy people across ages. In regard to this clonotype: Its target is not known.

Regarding the study as a whole: Diversity was higher, and naive CD4+ cells more numerous, in long-lived donors than in aged donors.

Germline V gives CDR1 MNHEY, CDR2 SMNVEV (reference sequence). The CDR3 consists of 13 residues. Trimming left V 7 bases short and J 3 bases short, with 9 bases between. Sample-barcoded 5' priming and a J-beta primer mix drove a second PCR of roughly 6 to 12 cycles. TCRdb reprocessed the 5' RACE reads via MiXCR and lists one record per CDR3 protein. Of hundreds of thousands of distinct CDR3 sequences listed, over 20% are singletons. The V call is TRBV27, the J call TRBJ2-2; D uncertain. This sequence was found in a man aged 70 or older in good health. Specimen: blood. The CDR3 nucleotides read TGTGCCAGCATGTCTAGGGACACCGGGGAGCTGTTTTTT. Residues: CASMSRDTGELFF.